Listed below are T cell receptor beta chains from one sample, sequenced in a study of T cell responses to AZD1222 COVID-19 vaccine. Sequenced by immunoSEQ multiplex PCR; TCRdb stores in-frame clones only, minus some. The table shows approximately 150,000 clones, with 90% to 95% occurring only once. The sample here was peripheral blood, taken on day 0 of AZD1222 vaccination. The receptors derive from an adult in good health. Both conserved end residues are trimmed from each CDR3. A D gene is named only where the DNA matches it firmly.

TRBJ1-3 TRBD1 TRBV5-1 ASSFRGQDSGNTIY
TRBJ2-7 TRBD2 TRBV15 ATSRELAVYEQY
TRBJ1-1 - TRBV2 ASNRDLNTEAF
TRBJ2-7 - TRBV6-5 ASSPSHGAYEQY
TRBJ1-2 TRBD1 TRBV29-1 SVDRDRVIDGYT
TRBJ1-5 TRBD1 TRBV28 ASRETGGSNQPQH
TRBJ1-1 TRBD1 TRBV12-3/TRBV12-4 ASSPTGSTEAF
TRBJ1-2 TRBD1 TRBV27 ASSPRDRRNYGYT
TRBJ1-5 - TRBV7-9 ASSLTNQPQH
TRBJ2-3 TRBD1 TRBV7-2 ASSLATGGTDTQY
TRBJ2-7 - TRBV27 ASSLTRGVYEQY
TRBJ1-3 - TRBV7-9 ASSLPSGNTIY
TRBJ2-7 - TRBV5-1 ASSLTAGGLVKQY
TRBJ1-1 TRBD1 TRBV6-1 ASSETTGTGSEAF
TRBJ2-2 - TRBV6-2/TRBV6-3 ASSPGGTGELF